Included here is one T cell receptor beta chain sequence, with context. These data originate in a study of T cells in tumors after PD-1 blockade. Across the study: A subset received ongoing vismodegib 150 mg daily alongside anti-PD-1 therapy.

The CDR3 spans 15 residues. V was pared by 7 bases and J by 3 bases, with 13 bases between. CDR1 and CDR2 from the germline V gene are MDHEN and SYDVKM. Only in-frame clones appear in the TCRdb table, and some are missing; sequencing was by immunoSEQ multiplex PCR. The sample holds 60,000 to 65,000 clones, less than 85% seen once. V gene TRBV28 combines with J gene TRBJ2-6; TRBD1 or TRBD2 may be the D gene (5 bases each). The sequence came from a human donor with basal cell carcinoma. The source material was PBMCs, sampled after anti-PD-1 treatment. CDR3 in DNA: TGTGCCAGCAACTTTGGGGGTTTTGGGGCCAACGTCCTGACTTTC. It translates to CASNFGGFGANVLTF.